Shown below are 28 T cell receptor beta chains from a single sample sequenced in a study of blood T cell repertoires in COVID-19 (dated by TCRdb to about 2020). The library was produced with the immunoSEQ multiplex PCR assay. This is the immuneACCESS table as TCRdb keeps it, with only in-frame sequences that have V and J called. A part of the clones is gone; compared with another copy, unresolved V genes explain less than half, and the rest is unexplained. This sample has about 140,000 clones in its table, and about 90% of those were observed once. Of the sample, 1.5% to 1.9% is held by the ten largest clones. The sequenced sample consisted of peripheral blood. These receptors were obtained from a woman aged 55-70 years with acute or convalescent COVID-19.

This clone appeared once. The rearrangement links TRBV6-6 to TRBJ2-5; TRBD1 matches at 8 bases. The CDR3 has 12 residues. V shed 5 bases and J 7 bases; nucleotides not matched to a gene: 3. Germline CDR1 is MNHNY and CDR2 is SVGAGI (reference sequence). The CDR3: CASSGQGGTQYF. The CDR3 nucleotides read TGTGCCAGCAGTGGACAGGGAGGGACCCAGTACTTC.

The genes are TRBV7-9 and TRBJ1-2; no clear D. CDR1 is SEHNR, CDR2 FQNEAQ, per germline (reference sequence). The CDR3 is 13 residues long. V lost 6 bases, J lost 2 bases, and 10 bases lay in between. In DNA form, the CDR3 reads TGTGCCAGCAGTCTAACCGAAAACTATGGCTACACCTTC. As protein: CASSLTENYGYTF.

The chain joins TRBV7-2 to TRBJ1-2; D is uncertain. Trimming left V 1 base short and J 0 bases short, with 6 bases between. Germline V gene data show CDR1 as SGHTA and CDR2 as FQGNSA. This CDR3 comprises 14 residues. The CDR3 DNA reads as TGTGCCAGCAGCTTAGACAGTACTAACTATGGCTACACCTTC. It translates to CASSLDSTNYGYTF.

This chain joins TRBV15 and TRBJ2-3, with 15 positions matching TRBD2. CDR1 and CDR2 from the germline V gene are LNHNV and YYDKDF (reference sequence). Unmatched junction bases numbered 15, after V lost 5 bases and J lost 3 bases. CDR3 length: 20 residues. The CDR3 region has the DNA TGTGCCACCAGCGCCCTTGGACTAGCGGGGGGGCCTGACAGGACAGATACGCAGTATTTT. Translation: CATSALGLAGGPDRTDTQYF.

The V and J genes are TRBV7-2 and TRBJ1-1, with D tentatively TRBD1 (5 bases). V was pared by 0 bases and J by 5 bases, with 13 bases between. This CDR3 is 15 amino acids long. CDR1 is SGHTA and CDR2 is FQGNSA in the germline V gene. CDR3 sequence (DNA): TGTGCCAGCAGCTTAGCAGACGGCAGGGCGACTGAAGCTTTCTTT. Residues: CASSLADGRATEAFF.

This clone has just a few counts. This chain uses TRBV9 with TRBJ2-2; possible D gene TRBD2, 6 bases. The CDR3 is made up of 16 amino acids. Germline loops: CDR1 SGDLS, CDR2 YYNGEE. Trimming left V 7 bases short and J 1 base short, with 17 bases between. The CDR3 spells CASHPRVGGNTGELFF. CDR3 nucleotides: TGTGCCAGCCACCCGAGGGTGGGAGGGAACACCGGGGAGCTGTTTTTT. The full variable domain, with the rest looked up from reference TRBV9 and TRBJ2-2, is DSGVTQTPKHLITATGQRVTLRCSPRSGDLSVYWYQQSLDQGLQFLIQYYNGEERAKGNILERFSAQQFPDLHSELNLSSLELGDSALYFCASHPRVGGNTGELFFGEGSRLTVL.

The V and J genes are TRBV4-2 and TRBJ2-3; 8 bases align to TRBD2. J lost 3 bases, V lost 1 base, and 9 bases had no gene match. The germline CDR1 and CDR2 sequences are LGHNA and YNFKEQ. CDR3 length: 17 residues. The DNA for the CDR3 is TGTGCCAGCAGCCAAGGTAACAGCGGGGGCTCGACAGATACGCAGTATTTT. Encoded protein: CASSQGNSGGSTDTQYF.

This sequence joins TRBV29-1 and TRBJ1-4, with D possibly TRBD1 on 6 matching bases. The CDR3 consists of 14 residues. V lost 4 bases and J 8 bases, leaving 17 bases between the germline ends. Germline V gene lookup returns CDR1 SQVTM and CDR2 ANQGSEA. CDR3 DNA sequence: TGCAGCGTTGCTGTAGGCCAGGGGTCCGAAAAACTGTTTTTT. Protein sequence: CSVAVGQGSEKLFF.

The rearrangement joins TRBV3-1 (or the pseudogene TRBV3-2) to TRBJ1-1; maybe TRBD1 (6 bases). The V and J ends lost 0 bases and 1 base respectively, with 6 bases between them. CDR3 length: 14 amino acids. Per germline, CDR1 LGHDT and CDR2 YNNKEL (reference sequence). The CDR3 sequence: CASSQEQGNTEAFF. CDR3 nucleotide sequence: TGTGCCAGCAGCCAAGAACAGGGGAACACTGAAGCTTTCTTT.

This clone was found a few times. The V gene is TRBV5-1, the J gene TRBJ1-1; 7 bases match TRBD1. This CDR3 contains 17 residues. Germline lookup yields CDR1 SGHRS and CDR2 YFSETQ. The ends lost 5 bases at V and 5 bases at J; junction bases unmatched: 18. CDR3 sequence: CASRRDNRGRLVTEAFF. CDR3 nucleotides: TGCGCCAGCAGAAGGGATAACAGGGGAAGATTGGTAACTGAAGCTTTCTTT.

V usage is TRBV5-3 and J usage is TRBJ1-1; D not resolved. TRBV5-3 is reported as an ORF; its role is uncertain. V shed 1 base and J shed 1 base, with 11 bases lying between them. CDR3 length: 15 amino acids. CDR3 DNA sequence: TGTGCCAGAAGCTTGTTCCACAGATCGAACACTGAAGCTTTCTTT. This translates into CARSLFHRSNTEAFF.

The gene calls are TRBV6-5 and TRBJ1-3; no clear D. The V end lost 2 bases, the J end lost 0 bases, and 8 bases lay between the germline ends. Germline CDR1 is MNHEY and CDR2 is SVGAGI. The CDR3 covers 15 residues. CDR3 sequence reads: CASSYGSSSGNTIYF. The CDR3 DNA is TGTGCCAGCAGTTACGGGTCTAGCTCTGGAAACACCATATATTTT.

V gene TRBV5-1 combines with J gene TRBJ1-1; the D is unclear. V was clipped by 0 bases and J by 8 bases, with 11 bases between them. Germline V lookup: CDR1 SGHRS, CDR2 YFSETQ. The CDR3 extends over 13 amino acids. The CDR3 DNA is TGCGCCAGCAGCTTGGAGACAATAGGCGAAGCTTTCTTT. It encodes CASSLETIGEAFF.

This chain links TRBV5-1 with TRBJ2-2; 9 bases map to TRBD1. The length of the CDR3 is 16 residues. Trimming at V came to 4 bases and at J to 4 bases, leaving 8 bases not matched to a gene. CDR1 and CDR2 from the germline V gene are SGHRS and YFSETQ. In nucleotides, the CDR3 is TGCGCCAGCAGCATCACAGGGGGCAGGGGCACCGGGGAGCTGTTTTTT. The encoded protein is CASSITGGRGTGELFF.

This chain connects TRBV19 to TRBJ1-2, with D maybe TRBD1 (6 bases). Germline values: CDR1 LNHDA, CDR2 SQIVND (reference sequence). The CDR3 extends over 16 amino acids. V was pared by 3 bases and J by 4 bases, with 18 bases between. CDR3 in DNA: TGTGCCAGTAGTATGAATTCAGGGGTTTCGAGCTATGGCTACACCTTC. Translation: CASSMNSGVSSYGYTF.

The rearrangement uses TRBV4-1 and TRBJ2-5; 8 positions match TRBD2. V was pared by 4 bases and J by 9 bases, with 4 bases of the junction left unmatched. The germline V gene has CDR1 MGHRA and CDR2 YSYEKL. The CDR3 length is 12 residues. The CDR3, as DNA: TGCGCCAGCAGCCTTGCGGGGGGCGCCCAGTACTTC. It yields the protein CASSLAGGAQYF.

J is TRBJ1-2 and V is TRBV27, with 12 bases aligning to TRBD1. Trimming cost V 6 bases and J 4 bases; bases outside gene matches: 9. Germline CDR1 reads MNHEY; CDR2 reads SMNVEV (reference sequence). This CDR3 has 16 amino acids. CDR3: CASRPTGTGGGYGYTF. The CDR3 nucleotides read TGTGCCAGCAGACCCACCGGGACAGGGGGCGGCTATGGCTACACCTTC.

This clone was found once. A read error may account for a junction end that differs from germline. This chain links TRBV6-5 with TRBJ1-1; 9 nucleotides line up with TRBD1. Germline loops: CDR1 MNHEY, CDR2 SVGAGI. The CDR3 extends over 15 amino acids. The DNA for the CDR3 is TGTGCCAGCAGTTACTCGACAGGGGGGAACTCTGAAGCTTTCTTT. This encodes CASSYSTGGNSEAFF.

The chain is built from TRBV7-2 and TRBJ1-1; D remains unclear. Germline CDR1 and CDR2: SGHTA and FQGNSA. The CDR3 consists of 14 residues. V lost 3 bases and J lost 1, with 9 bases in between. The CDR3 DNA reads TGTGCCAGCAGCTTCTATCATTCGAACACTGAAGCTTTCTTT. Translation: CASSFYHSNTEAFF. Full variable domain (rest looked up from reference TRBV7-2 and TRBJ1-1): GAGVSQSPSNKVTEKGKDVELRCDPISGHTALYWYRQSLGQGLEFLIYFQGNSAPDKSGLPSDRFSAERTGGSVSTLTIQRTQQEDSAVYLCASSFYHSNTEAFFGQGTRLTVV.

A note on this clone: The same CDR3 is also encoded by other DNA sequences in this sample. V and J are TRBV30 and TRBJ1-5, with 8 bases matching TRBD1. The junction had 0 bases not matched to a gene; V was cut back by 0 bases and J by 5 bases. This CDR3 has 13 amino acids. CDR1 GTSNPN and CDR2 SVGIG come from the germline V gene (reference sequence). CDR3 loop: CAWSVQGDQPQHF. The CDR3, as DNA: TGTGCCTGGAGTGTACAGGGGGATCAGCCCCAGCATTTT.

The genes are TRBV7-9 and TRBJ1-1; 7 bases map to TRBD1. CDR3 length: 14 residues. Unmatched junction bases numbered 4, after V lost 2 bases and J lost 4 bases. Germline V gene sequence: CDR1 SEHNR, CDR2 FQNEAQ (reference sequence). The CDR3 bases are TGTGCCAGCAGCTTAAGGGGGCTCGGCACTGAAGCTTTCTTT. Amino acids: CASSLRGLGTEAFF.

DNA for the CDR3: TGTGCCAGCAGTTCAAATCAGCCCCAGCATTTT. It codes for CASSSNQPQHF. J is TRBJ1-5 and V is TRBV27; D gene ambiguous. This CDR3 comprises 11 residues. In germline, CDR1 is MNHEY, CDR2 SMNVEV (reference sequence). V gave up 4 bases and J gave up 4 bases, with 2 bases separating them.

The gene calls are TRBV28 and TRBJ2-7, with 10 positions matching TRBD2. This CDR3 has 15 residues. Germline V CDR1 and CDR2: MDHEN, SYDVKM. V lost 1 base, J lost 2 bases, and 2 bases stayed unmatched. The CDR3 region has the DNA TGTGCCAGCAGTTTATATAGCGGGGGGCCCTACGAGCAGTACTTC. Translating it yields CASSLYSGGPYEQYF.

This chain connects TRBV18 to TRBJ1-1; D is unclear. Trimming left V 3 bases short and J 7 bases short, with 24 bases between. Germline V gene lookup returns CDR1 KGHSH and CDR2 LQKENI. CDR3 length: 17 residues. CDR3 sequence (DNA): TGTGCCAGCTCACCTTTTGGCCTGGTAGAGGGCTGGGGTGAAGCTTTCTTT. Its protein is CASSPFGLVEGWGEAFF.

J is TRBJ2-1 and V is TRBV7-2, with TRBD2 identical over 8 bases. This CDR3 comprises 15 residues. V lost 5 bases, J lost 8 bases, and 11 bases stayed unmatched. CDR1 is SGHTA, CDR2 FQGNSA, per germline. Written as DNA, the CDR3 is TGTGCCAGCAGCCCGGCCCTGCAGCGGGGGCATGAGCAGTTCTTC. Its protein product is CASSPALQRGHEQFF.

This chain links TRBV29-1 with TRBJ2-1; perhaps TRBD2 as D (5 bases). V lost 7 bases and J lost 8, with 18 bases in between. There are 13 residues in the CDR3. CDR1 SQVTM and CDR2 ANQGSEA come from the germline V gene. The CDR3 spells CSGAAPTADEQFF. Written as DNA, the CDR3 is TGCAGCGGAGCGGCCCCCACGGCGGATGAGCAGTTCTTC.

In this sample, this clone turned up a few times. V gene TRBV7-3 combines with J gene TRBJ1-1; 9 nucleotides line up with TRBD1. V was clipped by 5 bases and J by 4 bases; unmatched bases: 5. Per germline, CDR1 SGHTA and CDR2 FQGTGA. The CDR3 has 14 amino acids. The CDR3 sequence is CASSHGTGSTEAFF. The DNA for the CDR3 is TGTGCCAGCAGCCACGGGACAGGGAGCACTGAAGCTTTCTTT.

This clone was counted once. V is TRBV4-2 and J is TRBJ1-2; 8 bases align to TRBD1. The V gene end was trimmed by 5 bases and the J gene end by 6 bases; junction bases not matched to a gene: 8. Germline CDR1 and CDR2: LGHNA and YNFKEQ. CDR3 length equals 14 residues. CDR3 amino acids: CASSTAGQGNGYTF. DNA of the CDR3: TGTGCCAGCAGCACAGCAGGACAGGGTAATGGCTACACCTTC.